The source of this T cell receptor (beta chain) is a study of lymphopenia after photon versus proton radiotherapy. The protocol was immunoSEQ multiplex PCR, while the TCRdb copy is restricted to in-frame clones and leaves out a portion. Of 25,000 to 35,000 clones detected, just under 90% appear once; the ten largest clones hold more than 40%. Whole-study results and caveats: Better survival with proton therapy was suggested as possible, not demonstrated. Larger post-nadir TCR diversity loss correlated inversely with survival in deceased patients. After the lymphocyte nadir, photon-treated repertoires showed oligoclonal expansion, especially of CD8+ Temra cells.

The CDR3 spans 14 residues. V lost 5 bases and J lost 3, with 11 bases in between. Germline V gene sequence: CDR1 LNHDA, CDR2 SQIVND (reference sequence). Comments on this clone: As yet, its antigen is unknown.

Specimen: peripheral blood, collected from a patient treated with proton-based radiotherapy. This clonotype was sampled from a woman aged 55-69 years with cholangiocarcinoma. Some clones in this sample may be carry-over from other donors' samples. The rearrangement links TRBV19 to TRBJ2-1; D perhaps matches TRBD1 (6 bases). As DNA, the CDR3 is TGTGCCAGTAGTTCAGGGGTTTTCTACAATGAGCAGTTCTTC. As protein: CASSSGVFYNEQFF.